This record looks at one T cell receptor (beta chain) sequence and its context. Clones were read by immunoSEQ multiplex PCR, and TCRdb kept only the in-frame ones, dropping some. This sample has 300,000 to 400,000 clones, with approximately 67% found just once. The data derive from a study of cytotoxic CD8 clonotypes in ibrutinib-treated CLL. Source: PBMCs, taken after 36 months of ibrutinib treatment. The sequence derives from a human donor with chronic lymphocytic leukemia.

DNA of the CDR3: TGTGCCAGCTCACCGCCAGATACCCAACTTTACGACTATGGCTACACCTTC. Amino acids: CASSPPDTQLYDYGYTF. The genes are TRBV18 and TRBJ1-2; D is unresolved. V shed 3 bases and J shed 3 bases, with 20 bases lying between them. Looked up from germline, CDR1 is KGHSH and CDR2 is LQKENI. The CDR3 extends over 17 amino acids.